This TCR beta chain emerged from a study of T cell responses to AZD1222 COVID-19 vaccine. The method was immunoSEQ multiplex PCR; TCRdb's version includes in-frame clones alone and lacks a portion of them. The sample yields 200,000 or so clones, over 70% seen once. This CDR3 spans 9 amino acids. V was shortened by 6 bases and J by 10 bases, with 4 bases between the two germline ends. The germline CDR1 and CDR2 sequences are SQVTM and ANQGSEA. The chain employs TRBV29-1 and TRBJ1-6, with no clear D. The sequence derives from an adult in good health. Source: peripheral blood, taken on day 0 of MenACWY control vaccination. CDR3 in amino acids: CSVYSPLHF. CDR3 nucleotides: TGCAGCGTCTACTCACCCCTCCACTTT.